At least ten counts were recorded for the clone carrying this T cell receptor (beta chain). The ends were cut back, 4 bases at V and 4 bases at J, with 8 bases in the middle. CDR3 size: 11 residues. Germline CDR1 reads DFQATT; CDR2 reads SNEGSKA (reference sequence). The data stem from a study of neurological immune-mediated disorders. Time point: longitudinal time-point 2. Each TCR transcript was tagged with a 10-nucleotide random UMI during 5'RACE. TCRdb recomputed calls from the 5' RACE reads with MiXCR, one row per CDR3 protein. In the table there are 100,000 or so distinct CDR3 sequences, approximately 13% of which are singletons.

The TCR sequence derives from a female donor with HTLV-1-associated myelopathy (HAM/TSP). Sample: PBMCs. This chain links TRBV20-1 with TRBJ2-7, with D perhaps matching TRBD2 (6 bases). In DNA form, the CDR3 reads TGCAGTGCTAACCGGGGGTACGAGCAGTACTTC. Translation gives CSANRGYEQYF.